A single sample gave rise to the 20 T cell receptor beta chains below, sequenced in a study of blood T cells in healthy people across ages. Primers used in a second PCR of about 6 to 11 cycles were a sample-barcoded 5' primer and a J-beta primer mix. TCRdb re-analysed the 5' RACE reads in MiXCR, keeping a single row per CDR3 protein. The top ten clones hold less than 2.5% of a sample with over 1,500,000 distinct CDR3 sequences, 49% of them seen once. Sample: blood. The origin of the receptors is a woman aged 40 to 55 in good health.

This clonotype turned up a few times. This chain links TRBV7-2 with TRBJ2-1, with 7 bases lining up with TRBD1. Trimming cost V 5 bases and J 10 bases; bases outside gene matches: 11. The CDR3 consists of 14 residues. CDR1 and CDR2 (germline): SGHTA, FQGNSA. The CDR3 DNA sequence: TGTGCCAGCAGCCCAAGTCAGGGGGTGGGAGAGCAGTTCTTC. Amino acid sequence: CASSPSQGVGEQFF.

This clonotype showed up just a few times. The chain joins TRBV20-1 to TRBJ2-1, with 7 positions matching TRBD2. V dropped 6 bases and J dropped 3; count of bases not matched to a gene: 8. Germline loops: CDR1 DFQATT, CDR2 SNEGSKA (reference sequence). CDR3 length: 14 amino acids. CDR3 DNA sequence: TGCAGTGCCACCAGCGGGGTTATCTACAATGAGCAGTTCTTC. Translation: CSATSGVIYNEQFF.

CDR3 sequence reads: CASSKLQGKAGANVLTF. The CDR3 region has the DNA TGTGCCAGCAGTAAACTACAGGGGAAAGCTGGGGCCAACGTCCTGACTTTC. V and J are TRBV6-1 and TRBJ2-6, with 7 nucleotides matching TRBD1. V lost 5 bases to trimming and J lost 2 bases; unmatched junction nucleotides: 9. Germline lookup yields CDR1 MNHNS and CDR2 SASEGT. CDR3 length: 17 amino acids.

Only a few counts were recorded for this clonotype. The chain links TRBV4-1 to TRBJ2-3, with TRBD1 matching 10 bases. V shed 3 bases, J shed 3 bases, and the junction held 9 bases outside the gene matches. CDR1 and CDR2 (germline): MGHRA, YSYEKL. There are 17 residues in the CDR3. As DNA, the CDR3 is TGCGCCAGCAGCCACGAAGTCGGGACAGGGGATACAGATACGCAGTATTTT. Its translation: CASSHEVGTGDTDTQYF.

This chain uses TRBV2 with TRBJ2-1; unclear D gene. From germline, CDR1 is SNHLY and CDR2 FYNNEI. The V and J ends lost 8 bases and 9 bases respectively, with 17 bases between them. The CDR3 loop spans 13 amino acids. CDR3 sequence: CASDPELGREQFF. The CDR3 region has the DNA TGTGCCAGCGATCCCGAACTTGGACGTGAGCAGTTCTTC. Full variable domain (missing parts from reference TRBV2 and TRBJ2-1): EPEVTQTPSHQVTQMGQEVILRCVPISNHLYFYWYRQILGQKVEFLVSFYNNEISEKSEIFDDQFSVERPDGSNFTLKIRSTKLEDSAMYFCASDPELGREQFFGPGTRLTVL.

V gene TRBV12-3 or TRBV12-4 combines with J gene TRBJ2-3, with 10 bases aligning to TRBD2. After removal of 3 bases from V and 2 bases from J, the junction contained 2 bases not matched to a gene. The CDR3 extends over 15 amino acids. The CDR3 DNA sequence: TGTGCCAGCAGTTTTAGCGGGGGGACCACAGATACGCAGTATTTT. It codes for CASSFSGGTTDTQYF.

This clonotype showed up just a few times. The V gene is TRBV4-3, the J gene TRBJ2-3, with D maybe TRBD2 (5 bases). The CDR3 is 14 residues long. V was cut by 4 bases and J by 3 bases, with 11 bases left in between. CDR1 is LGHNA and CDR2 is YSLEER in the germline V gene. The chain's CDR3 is CASSREGLTDTQYF. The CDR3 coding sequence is TGCGCCAGCAGCCGCGAGGGATTGACAGATACGCAGTATTTT.

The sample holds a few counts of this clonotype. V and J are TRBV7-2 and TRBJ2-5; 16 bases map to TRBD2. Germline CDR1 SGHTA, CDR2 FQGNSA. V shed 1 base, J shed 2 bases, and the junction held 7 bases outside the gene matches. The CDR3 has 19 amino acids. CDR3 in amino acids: CASSLGLGLAGGQQETQYF. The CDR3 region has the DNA TGTGCCAGCAGCTTAGGGTTGGGACTAGCGGGGGGGCAACAAGAGACCCAGTACTTC. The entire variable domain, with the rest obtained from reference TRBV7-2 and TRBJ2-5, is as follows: GAGVSQSPSNKVTEKGKDVELRCDPISGHTALYWYRQSLGQGLEFLIYFQGNSAPDKSGLPSDRFSAERTGGSVSTLTIQRTQQEDSAVYLCASSLGLGLAGGQQETQYFGPGTRLLVL.

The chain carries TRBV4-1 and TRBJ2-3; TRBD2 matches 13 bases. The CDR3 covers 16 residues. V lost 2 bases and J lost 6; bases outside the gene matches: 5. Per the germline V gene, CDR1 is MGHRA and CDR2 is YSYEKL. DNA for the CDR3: TGCGCCAGCAGCCAAAAACTAGCGGGGGGGTGGGATACGCAGTATTTT. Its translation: CASSQKLAGGWDTQYF.

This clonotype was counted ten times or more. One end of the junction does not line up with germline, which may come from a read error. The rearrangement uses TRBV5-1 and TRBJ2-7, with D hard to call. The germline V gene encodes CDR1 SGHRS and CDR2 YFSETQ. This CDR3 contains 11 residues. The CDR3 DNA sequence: TGTGCCAGCAGTTCCTCCTACGAGCAGTACTTC. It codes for CASSSSYEQYF.

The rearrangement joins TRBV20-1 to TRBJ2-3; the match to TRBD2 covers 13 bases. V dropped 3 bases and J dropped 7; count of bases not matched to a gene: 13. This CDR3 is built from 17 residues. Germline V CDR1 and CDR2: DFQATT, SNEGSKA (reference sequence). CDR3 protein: CSARARTSGGSTHTQYF. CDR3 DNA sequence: TGCAGTGCTAGGGCTCGGACTAGCGGGGGCTCCACCCATACGCAGTATTTT.

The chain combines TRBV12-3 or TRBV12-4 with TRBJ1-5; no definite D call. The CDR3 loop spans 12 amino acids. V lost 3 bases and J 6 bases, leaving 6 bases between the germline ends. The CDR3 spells CASSFQVQPQHF. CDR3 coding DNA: TGTGCCAGCAGTTTCCAGGTTCAGCCCCAGCATTTT.

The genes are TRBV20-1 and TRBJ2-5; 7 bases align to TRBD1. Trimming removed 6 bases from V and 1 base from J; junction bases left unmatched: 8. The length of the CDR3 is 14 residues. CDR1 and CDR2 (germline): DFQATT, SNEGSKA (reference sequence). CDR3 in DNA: TGCAGTGCACAACCGGGACAGAGCCAAGAGACCCAGTACTTC. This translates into CSAQPGQSQETQYF.

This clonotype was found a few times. The CDR3 protein is CASSQEPGYGYTF. DNA of the CDR3: TGTGCCAGCAGCCAAGAACCCGGTTATGGCTACACCTTC. V gene TRBV14 combines with J gene TRBJ1-2; D unclear. CDR3 size: 13 residues. V lost 0 bases and J 5 bases, leaving 7 bases between the germline ends. Per the germline V gene, CDR1 is SGHDN and CDR2 is FVKESK. The full variable domain, with the rest looked up from reference TRBV14 and TRBJ1-2, is EAGVTQFPSHSVIEKGQTVTLRCDPISGHDNLYWYRRVMGKEIKFLLHFVKESKQDESGMPNNRFLAERTGGTYSTLKVQPAELEDSGVYFCASSQEPGYGYTFGSGTRLTVV.

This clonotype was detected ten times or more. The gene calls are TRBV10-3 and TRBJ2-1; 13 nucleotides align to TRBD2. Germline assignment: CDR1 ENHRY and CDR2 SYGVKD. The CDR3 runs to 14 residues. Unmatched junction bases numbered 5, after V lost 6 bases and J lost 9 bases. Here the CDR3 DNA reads TGTGCCATCAGGGGGACTAGCGGGATCACTGAGCAGTTCTTC. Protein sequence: CAIRGTSGITEQFF.

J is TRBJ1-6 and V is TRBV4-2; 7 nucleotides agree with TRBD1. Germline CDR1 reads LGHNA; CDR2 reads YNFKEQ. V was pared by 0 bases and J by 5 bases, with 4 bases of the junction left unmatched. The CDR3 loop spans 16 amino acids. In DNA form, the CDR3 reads TGTGCCAGCAGCCAAGAGGCCGGGACAGATAATTCACCCCTCCACTTT. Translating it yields CASSQEAGTDNSPLHF.

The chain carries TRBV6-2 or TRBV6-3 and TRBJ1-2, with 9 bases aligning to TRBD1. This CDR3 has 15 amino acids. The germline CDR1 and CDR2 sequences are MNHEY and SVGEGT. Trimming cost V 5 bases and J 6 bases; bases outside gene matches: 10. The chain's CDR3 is CASSRGLTGGDGYTF. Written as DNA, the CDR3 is TGTGCCAGCAGTCGGGGATTAACAGGGGGCGATGGCTACACCTTC.

CDR3 region: CSAVRLAREQYF. CDR3 bases: TGCAGTGCGGTGAGACTAGCGAGGGAGCAGTACTTC. The V and J genes are TRBV20-1 and TRBJ2-5; 8 nucleotides agree with TRBD2. The length of the CDR3 is 12 residues. Trimming cost V 6 bases and J 11 bases; bases outside gene matches: 11. Germline CDR1 DFQATT, CDR2 SNEGSKA (reference sequence).

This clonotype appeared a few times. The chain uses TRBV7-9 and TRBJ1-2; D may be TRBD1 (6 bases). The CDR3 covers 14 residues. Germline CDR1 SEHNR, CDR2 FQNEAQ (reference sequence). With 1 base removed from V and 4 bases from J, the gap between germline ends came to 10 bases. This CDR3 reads CASSLGDRTYGYTF. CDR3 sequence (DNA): TGTGCCAGCAGCTTAGGAGACAGGACCTATGGCTACACCTTC.

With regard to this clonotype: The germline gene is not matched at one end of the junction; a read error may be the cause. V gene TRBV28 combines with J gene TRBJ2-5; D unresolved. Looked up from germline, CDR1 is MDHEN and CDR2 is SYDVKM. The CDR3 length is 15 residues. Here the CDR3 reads CASISSSLRLETQCF. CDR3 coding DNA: TGTGCCAGCATAAGTTCATCTTTGCGATTGGAGACCCAGTGCTTC.